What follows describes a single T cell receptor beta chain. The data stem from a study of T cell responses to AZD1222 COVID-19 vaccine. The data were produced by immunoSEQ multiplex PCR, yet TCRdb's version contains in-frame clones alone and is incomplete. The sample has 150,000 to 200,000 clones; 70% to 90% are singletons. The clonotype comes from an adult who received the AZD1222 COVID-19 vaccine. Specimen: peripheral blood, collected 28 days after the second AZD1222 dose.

CDR3 nucleotides: TGTGCCAGCAGCCCCCAGGGGGGGGATTTGAACACTGAAGCTTTCTTT. Encoded protein: CASSPQGGDLNTEAFF. This chain links TRBV7-9 with TRBJ1-1; 7 bases are shared with TRBD1. Germline V gene lookup returns CDR1 SEHNR and CDR2 FQNEAQ (reference sequence). V lost 5 bases and J lost 0; bases outside the gene matches: 9. The CDR3 spans 16 residues.